The entry below gives a single TCR beta chain sequence along with its context. Antigen specificity is unknown. This entry belongs to a study of Graves' ophthalmopathy and Graves' hyperthyroidism. Study-level background: Hyperthyroidism was considered stable when no ophthalmopathy appeared within 18 months of follow-up. General study findings and limits: The model reached roughly 71% sensitivity and around 72% specificity for predicting ophthalmopathy progression. Using a 13-signature model, the authors split ophthalmopathy from stable hyperthyroidism, with roughly 91% sensitivity and approximately 81% specificity.

The TCR beta CDR3 regions underwent amplification from RNA transcripts. Second-round multiplex PCR came after first-round RT-PCR with HTBI primers. TCRdb fed the multiplex PCR reads into MiXCR, producing one record per CDR3 protein. The sample includes over a million distinct CDR3 sequences, about 35% of them seen just once. Germline CDR1 and CDR2: MNHEY and SVGEGT. Trimming stripped 2 bases from V and 7 bases from J, with 12 bases between. The CDR3 covers 15 residues. As diagnostic evidence, clinical symptoms, serum thyroxine, TRAb, thyroid ultrasound and orbital computed tomography were relied upon.

The chain recombines TRBV6-2 or TRBV6-3 with TRBJ1-6, with unresolved D. The receptor was derived from an adult man with Graves' hyperthyroidism. Sequenced: peripheral blood or thyroid tissue (not recorded which). CDR3 nucleotide sequence: TGTGCCAGCAGTTACCAACAAGGAGAAAATTCACCCCTCCACTTT. Protein: CASSYQQGENSPLHF.